This T cell receptor beta chain was recovered during a study of cytomegalovirus exposure and HLA in healthy donors. Regarding the study as a whole: A later analysis linked a missense DCLRE1C variant to TCR beta V- and J-gene trimming.

A single count supports this clone. Its antigen is undetermined. The germline V gene encodes CDR1 SGHRS and CDR2 YFSETQ. This CDR3 is built from 12 residues. Participants comprised healthy donors of bone marrow. PCR employed 60 Vbeta and 13 Jbeta primers. This table comes from immunoSEQ multiplex PCR, and its TCRdb copy is limited to in-frame clones, with some not included. The data hold roughly 140,000 clones, with approximately 80% observed a single time. Input material: PBMCs. The gene calls are TRBV5-1 and TRBJ2-5; D not resolved. The J call may be incorrect, as the DNA end agrees better with TRBJ2-7. The clonotype originates from a woman aged 40 to 50 in good health and CMV-seropositive. CDR3 sequence reads: CASSSSLNEQYF. In DNA, the CDR3 is TGCGCCAGCAGCTCCTCCTTGAACGAGCAGTACTTC.